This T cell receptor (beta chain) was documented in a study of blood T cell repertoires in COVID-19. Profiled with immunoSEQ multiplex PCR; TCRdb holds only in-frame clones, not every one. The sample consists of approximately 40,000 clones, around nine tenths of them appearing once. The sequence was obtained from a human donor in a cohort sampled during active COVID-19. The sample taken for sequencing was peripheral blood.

CDR3 DNA: TGTGCCAGCAGCAACCATGGGGGGGTAGGAGGTGAAAAACTGTTTTTT. It yields the protein CASSNHGGVGGEKLFF. The chain couples TRBV28 to TRBJ1-4; tentative D call: TRBD1 (5 bases). The CDR3 consists of 16 residues. Per germline, CDR1 MDHEN and CDR2 SYDVKM. V lost 6 bases and J 7 bases, leaving 21 bases between the germline ends.